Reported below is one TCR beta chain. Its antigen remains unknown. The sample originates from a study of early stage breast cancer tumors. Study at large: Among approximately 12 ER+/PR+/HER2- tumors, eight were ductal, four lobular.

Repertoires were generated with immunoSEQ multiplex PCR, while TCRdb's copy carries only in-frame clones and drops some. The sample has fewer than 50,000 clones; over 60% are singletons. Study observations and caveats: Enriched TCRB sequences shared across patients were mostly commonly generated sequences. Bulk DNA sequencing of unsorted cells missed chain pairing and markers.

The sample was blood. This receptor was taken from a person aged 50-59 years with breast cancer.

Here the CDR3 reads CASSLRGGENGNQPQHF. The CDR3 DNA is TGCGCCAGCAGCCTGAGGGGGGGCGAGAACGGCAATCAGCCCCAGCATTTT. The chain uses TRBV4-1 and TRBJ1-5, with D possibly matching TRBD1 (6 bases). Trimming removed 4 bases from V and 2 bases from J, with 18 bases in between. The CDR3 runs to 17 residues. From germline, CDR1 is MGHRA and CDR2 YSYEKL.